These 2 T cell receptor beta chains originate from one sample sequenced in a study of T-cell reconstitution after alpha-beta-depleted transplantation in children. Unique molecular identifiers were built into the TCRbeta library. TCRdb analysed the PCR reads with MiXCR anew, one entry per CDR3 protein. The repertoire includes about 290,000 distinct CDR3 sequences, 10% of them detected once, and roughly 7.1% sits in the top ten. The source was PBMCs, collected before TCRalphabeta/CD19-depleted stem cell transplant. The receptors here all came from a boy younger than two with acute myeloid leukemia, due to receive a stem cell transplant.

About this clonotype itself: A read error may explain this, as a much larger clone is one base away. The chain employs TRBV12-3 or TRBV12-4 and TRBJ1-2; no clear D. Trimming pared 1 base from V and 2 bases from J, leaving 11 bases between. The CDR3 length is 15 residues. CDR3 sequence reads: CASSLGRSANYGYTF. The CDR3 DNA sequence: TGTGCCAGCAGTTTAGGTCGATCCGCAAACTATGGCTACACCTTC.

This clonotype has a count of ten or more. The CDR3 sequence: CATSGTSVYEQYF. The CDR3 DNA follows: TGTGCCACCTCGGGGACTAGCGTCTACGAGCAGTACTTC. V gene TRBV15 combines with J gene TRBJ2-7; 10 bases line up with TRBD2. V lost 8 bases and J lost 3; bases outside the gene matches: 4. The germline V gene encodes CDR1 LNHNV and CDR2 YYDKDF (reference sequence). This CDR3 comprises 13 residues. Variable domain in full (rest from reference TRBV15 and TRBJ2-7): DAMVIQNPRYQVTQFGKPVTLSCSQTLNHNVMYWYQQKSSQAPKLLFHYYDKDFNNEADTPDNFQSRRPNTSFCFLDIRSPGLGDTAMYLCATSGTSVYEQYFGPGTRLTVT.